This record looks at one TCR beta chain sequence and its context. The sample originates from a study of cytomegalovirus exposure and HLA in healthy donors. Vbeta (60) and Jbeta (13) primers were used in the PCR. The table came from immunoSEQ multiplex PCR; TCRdb's copy has only in-frame clones and leaves some out. Of about 82,000 clones in the sample, about 77% were seen once. The sequence came from a man in his fifties in good health and CMV-seronegative. The sample comprised PBMCs.

CDR3 amino acids: CASSLGGQNNEQFF. For the CDR3, the DNA is TGTGCCAGCAGCTTAGGTGGTCAGAACAATGAGCAGTTCTTC. The chain joins TRBV7-9 to TRBJ2-1; D remains ambiguous. The CDR3 loop spans 14 amino acids. Germline CDR1 and CDR2: SEHNR and FQNEAQ (reference sequence). V lost 1 base to trimming and J lost 5 bases, with 9 bases between them.